This entry lists 5 T cell receptor beta chains sequenced from one sample in a study of T cell responses to AZD1222 COVID-19 vaccine. Produced via immunoSEQ multiplex PCR; TCRdb's table is partial and in-frame only. The sample lists 150,000 to 200,000 clones, about 87% occurring once. The material was peripheral blood, obtained 28 days after the second dose of the MenACWY control vaccine. All receptors come from an adult who received the MenACWY meningococcal vaccine as a control.

This rearrangement joins TRBV3-1 (or the pseudogene TRBV3-2) to TRBJ2-7; the match to TRBD2 covers 11 bases. J was trimmed by 4 bases and V by 3 bases; bases with no gene match: 5. The CDR3 runs 15 residues. Per the germline V gene, CDR1 is LGHDT and CDR2 is YNNKEL (reference sequence). DNA for the CDR3: TGTGCCAGCAGCCAGACTAGCGGGGCCCTTTACGAGCAGTACTTC. This translates into CASSQTSGALYEQYF.

The rearrangement joins TRBV11-1 to TRBJ2-6; D gene unclear. The CDR3 contains 18 residues. Between the trimmed V and J ends, which lost 0 bases and 0 bases, there was a span of 12 bases. The germline V gene encodes CDR1 SGHAT and CDR2 FQDESV (reference sequence). CDR3 amino acids: CASSLAISLYSGANVLTF. DNA of the CDR3: TGTGCCAGCAGCTTAGCAATCAGTCTTTACTCTGGGGCCAACGTCCTGACTTTC.

J is TRBJ1-1 and V is TRBV20-1, with 7 bases aligning to TRBD1. The CDR3 has 11 amino acids. V shed 6 bases and J 6 bases; nucleotides not matched to a gene: 4. Germline CDR1 reads DFQATT; CDR2 reads SNEGSKA (reference sequence). The CDR3 DNA reads as TGCAGTGCCCGACAGGGTCCTGAAGCTTTCTTT. Its protein is CSARQGPEAFF.

The chain employs TRBV3-1 (or the pseudogene TRBV3-2) and TRBJ2-7; TRBD1 agrees at 9 bases. This CDR3 is 17 amino acids long. The ends lost 0 bases at V and 6 bases at J; junction bases unmatched: 12. Germline V gene sequence: CDR1 LGHDT, CDR2 YNNKEL (reference sequence). CDR3 amino acids: CASSQDPGGTGLAEQYF. The CDR3 nucleotides are TGTGCCAGCAGCCAAGACCCCGGGGGGACAGGGCTGGCCGAGCAGTACTTC.

The chain recombines TRBV24-1 with TRBJ2-1; 7 bases line up with TRBD2. Germline assignment: CDR1 KGHDR and CDR2 SFDVKD. V lost 1 base to trimming and J lost 9 bases; unmatched junction nucleotides: 2. This CDR3 comprises 13 residues. The CDR3 reads CATSDLSGGEQFF. The CDR3 DNA is TGTGCCACCAGTGATTTATCGGGGGGTGAGCAGTTCTTC.